A few counts support the clone carrying this T cell receptor (beta chain). Its antigen is as yet unknown. These data belong to a study of CD8+CD57+ T cells in acquired aplastic anemia. Study results and caveats: A significant difference in CD8+ Simpson's diversity between patients and controls was not found.

For CDR3 and TCR beta VDJ profiling, genomic DNA was the template used. TCRdb reprocessed the reads with MiXCR, giving one entry per CDR3 protein. Among roughly 160,000 distinct CDR3 sequences, about 64% were seen once, and the ten largest hold 45%. This sequence was found in a human donor in good health. Material: sorted CD4+, CD8+, or CD8+CD57+ T cells (not recorded which) from PBMCs.

The CDR3 loop is CASSYRGTEYGYTF. The CDR3 nucleotides are TGTGCCAGCAGTTATCGAGGGACAGAGTATGGCTACACCTTC. The chain combines TRBV7-9 with TRBJ1-2, with 7 bases matching TRBD1. Germline values: CDR1 SEHNR, CDR2 FQNEAQ (reference sequence). CDR3 length: 14 amino acids. Trimming removed 6 bases from V and 5 bases from J; junction bases left unmatched: 9.